The clone carrying this TCR beta chain was picked up many times. The investigators amplified TCR beta CDR3 regions from RNA transcripts. RT-PCR in the first round (using the HTBI primer set) targeted the TCR CDR3. A single record per CDR3 protein comes from TCRdb applying MiXCR to the multiplex PCR reads. The data show roughly 380,000 distinct CDR3 sequences, about 14% seen once. Germline V lookup: CDR1 ENHRY, CDR2 SYGVKD. The CDR3 loop spans 15 amino acids. V trimming: 5 bases; J trimming: 1 base; junction bases outside the gene matches: 6. The sample originates from a study of T cells in Graves' hyperthyroidism and ophthalmopathy.

The material sequenced was blood. The genes are TRBV10-3 and TRBJ2-3; 7 bases are a match to TRBD1. This TCR came from a woman aged 55-75 years with Graves' hyperthyroidism. CDR3 nucleotides: TGTGCCATCAGTCGACAGGGTATGCGCACAGATACGCAGTATTTT. Translating gives CAISRQGMRTDTQYF.